Listed below are T cell receptor beta chains from one sample, sequenced in a study of T cell responses to AZD1222 COVID-19 vaccine. Measured with immunoSEQ multiplex PCR; TCRdb has only the in-frame clones, and not every one. The sample includes around 140,000 clones, 80% to 95% seen only once; the top ten take under 4.5%. Sample: peripheral blood, taken on day 0 of AZD1222 vaccination. Receptors were obtained from an adult in good health. CDR3s include the opening cysteine and the closing phenylalanine or tryptophan. The order of the fields is V gene, J gene, clone size, D gene, CDR3 protein, CDR3 DNA. A D gene is named only where the DNA matches it firmly. For some rows the clone size is stated as once, few or many, or as a class when expanded; others skip it.

>TRBV10-3|TRBJ1-2|.|.
CAISESRADYGYTF
TGTGCCATCAGTGAGTCCCGGGCGGACTATGGCTACACCTTC
>TRBV27|TRBJ2-7|.|TRBD2
CASSLRPAAGVYEQYF
TGTGCCAGCAGTTTAAGGCCAGCAGCGGGAGTGTACGAGCAGTACTTC
>TRBV6-1|TRBJ2-7|.|.
CASSEAGPYEQYF
TGTGCCAGCAGTGAAGCTGGGCCCTACGAGCAGTACTTC
>TRBV6-5|TRBJ2-7|.|.
CASSPQGSGEQYF
TGTGCCAGCAGCCCCCAGGGATCAGGAGAGCAGTACTTC
>TRBV14|TRBJ2-7|.|.
CASSQVPFGGRRYEQYF
TGTGCCAGCAGCCAAGTTCCCTTTGGGGGGAGGAGATACGAGCAGTACTTC
>TRBV5-1|TRBJ2-4|.|.
CASSLGRDKNIQYF
TGCGCCAGCAGCTTGGGACGGGACAAAAACATTCAGTACTTC
>TRBV28|TRBJ1-2|.|.
CATGENYGYTF
TGTGCCACCGGGGAAAACTATGGCTACACCTTC
>TRBV6-4|TRBJ2-2|.|TRBD2
CASTQTSGITGELFF
TGTGCCAGCACCCAGACTAGCGGGATTACGGGGGAGCTGTTTTTT
>TRBV9|TRBJ2-1|few|.
CASSAGVGRPAPYNEQFF
TGTGCCAGCAGCGCAGGGGTCGGGAGGCCCGCCCCCTACAATGAGCAGTTCTTC
>TRBV19|TRBJ1-4|.|TRBD1
CASTGTGFGTNEKLFF
TGTGCCAGTACCGGGACAGGGTTCGGTACTAATGAAAAACTGTTTTTT
>TRBV6-1|TRBJ2-1|.|.
CASSEARDSPSYNEQFF
TGTGCCAGCAGTGAAGCGCGGGACTCGCCCAGCTACAATGAGCAGTTCTTC
>TRBV30|TRBJ2-7|.|.
CAWSFPRGNFLYEQYF
TGTGCCTGGAGTTTCCCCCGGGGGAATTTTCTCTACGAGCAGTACTTC
>TRBV5-1|TRBJ1-5|.|.
CASSLGGGEPQHF
TGCGCCAGCAGCTTGGGTGGTGGGGAGCCCCAGCATTTT
>TRBV7-2|TRBJ2-3|.|.
CASSLTQRVTDTQYF
TGTGCCAGCAGCTTAACACAGAGAGTGACAGATACGCAGTATTTT
>TRBV5-1|TRBJ1-1|.|TRBD1
CASSYRGGNTEAFF
TGCGCCAGCAGCTACAGGGGTGGGAACACTGAAGCTTTCTTT
>TRBV28|TRBJ1-2|few|.
CASVTRRYGYTF
TGTGCCAGCGTTACGCGTAGGTATGGCTACACCTTC
>TRBV2|TRBJ1-6|.|.
CASRITGQFDPSPLHF
TGTGCCAGCAGGATCACCGGACAGTTTGATCCTTCACCCCTCCACTTT
>TRBV7-9|TRBJ2-7|.|.
CASSAPGNSYEQYF
TGTGCCAGCAGCGCCCCCGGGAACTCCTACGAGCAGTACTTC
>TRBV7-3|TRBJ2-3|.|.
CASSLRSSTDTQYF
TGTGCCAGCAGCCTCCGATCTAGCACAGATACGCAGTATTTT
>TRBV5-1|TRBJ2-7|.|.
CASSLVASGPPYEQYF
TGCGCCAGCAGCTTGGTTGCCAGCGGGCCGCCCTACGAGCAGTACTTC
>TRBV29-1|TRBJ1-1|few|TRBD1
CSGTGIRGGTEAFF
TGCAGCGGGACAGGGATTCGAGGAGGCACTGAAGCTTTCTTT
>TRBV27|TRBJ2-1|few|.
CASRGGYNEQFF
TGTGCCAGCAGAGGCGGATACAATGAGCAGTTCTTC
>TRBV5-6|TRBJ2-2|.|.
CASSFLDRITGELFF
TGTGCCAGCAGCTTTCTTGACAGAATAACCGGGGAGCTGTTTTTT
>TRBV27|TRBJ1-5|.|TRBD1
CASSYRGRGQPQHF
TGTGCCAGCAGTTACAGGGGGCGGGGTCAGCCCCAGCATTTT
>TRBV20-1|TRBJ2-7|.|.
CSAPDPPEQYF
TGCAGTGCACCCGACCCCCCCGAGCAGTACTTC
>TRBV6-5|TRBJ2-7|.|TRBD2
CASSYSVGLAGGEQYF
TGTGCCAGCAGTTACTCAGTTGGTCTAGCGGGAGGCGAGCAGTACTTC